This is a list of T cell receptor beta chains from one sample in a study of cytomegalovirus exposure and HLA in healthy donors. Here immunoSEQ multiplex PCR was the method, and the copy in TCRdb shows in-frame clones only, minus some. Among around 130,000 clones listed, over 75% were seen once. Sample: PBMCs. Receptors were obtained from a young man in good health and CMV-seronegative. CDR3s include the opening cysteine and the closing phenylalanine or tryptophan. D genes are given only for firm matches. Not every row has a clone size; where given, it reads once, few, many or a size class.

>16|TRBJ1-5|-|TRBV19|few
CASSIVRSYSNQPQHF
TGTGCCAGTAGTATAGTCCGGTCATATAGCAATCAGCCCCAGCATTTT
>15|TRBJ2-3|TRBD1|TRBV9|-
CASSVAGTGSDTQYF
TGTGCCAGCAGCGTAGCAGGGACAGGGTCAGATACGCAGTATTTT
>12|TRBJ1-2|-|TRBV13|-
CASSRTQGGYTF
TGTGCCAGCAGCCGGACTCAAGGCGGCTACACCTTC
>15|TRBJ2-7|-|TRBV7-8|-
CASSSRGTRGYEQYF
TGTGCCAGCAGCTCCCGCGGGACGCGGGGTTACGAGCAGTACTTC
>14|TRBJ2-7|-|TRBV7-9|-
CASSLPRAPGEQYF
TGTGCCAGCAGCTTACCCAGGGCCCCTGGCGAGCAGTACTTC
>14|TRBJ1-1|-|TRBV27|-
CASRYYRGNTEAFF
TGTGCCAGCAGATATTACCGGGGGAACACTGAAGCTTTCTTT
>13|TRBJ2-5|TRBD2|TRBV7-8|-
CASSLGLAETQYF
TGTGCCAGCAGCTTAGGACTAGCGGAGACCCAGTACTTC
>16|TRBJ1-2|TRBD1|TRBV5-4|few
CASSPGTGGASYGYTF
TGTGCCAGCAGCCCCGGGACAGGGGGCGCATCCTATGGCTACACCTTC
>15|TRBJ1-3|TRBD1|TRBV5-1|-
CASSTQGMTGNTIYF
TGCGCCAGCAGCACACAGGGGATGACTGGAAACACCATATATTTT
>15|TRBJ1-2|-|TRBV6-6|-
CASTILGGPNYGYTF
TGTGCCAGCACCATACTTGGGGGCCCTAACTATGGCTACACCTTC
>13|TRBJ2-5|TRBD2|TRBV2|-
CASSERAGETQYF
TGTGCCAGCAGTGAAAGAGCGGGGGAGACCCAGTACTTC
>12|TRBJ1-5|TRBD1|TRBV29-1|-
CSVGQRDQPQHF
TGCAGCGTGGGACAGCGAGATCAGCCCCAGCATTTT
>12|TRBJ2-7|-|TRBV2|once
CASSLTVLEQYF
TGTGCCAGCAGCTTAACAGTACTCGAGCAGTACTTC
>14|TRBJ2-7|TRBD1|TRBV5-1|once
CASSLWTGGYEQYF
TGCGCCAGCAGCTTGTGGACAGGGGGATACGAGCAGTACTTC
>15|TRBJ1-1|-|TRBV11-2|-
CASSLVPRGNTEAFF
TGTGCCAGCAGCTTAGTCCCCAGGGGGAACACTGAAGCTTTCTTT